This is a list of T cell receptor beta chains from one sample in a study of beta chain features in type 1 diabetes. TCRdb's table, derived via immunoSEQ multiplex PCR, lists solely in-frame clones and lacks some. The repertoire includes hundreds of thousands of clones, over 12% of them detected once, and just under 0.04% sits in the top ten. Sequenced input: naive CD4+ T cells from blood. All receptors derive from a man aged 18 to 29 with type 1 diabetes. The CDR3 runs from the conserved cysteine through the conserved F or W. A D gene is named only where the DNA matches it firmly. The size entry is marked missing in some rows and otherwise reads once, few, many or a size class.

D,V,size,J,DNA,CDR3
-,TRBV10-3,few,TRBJ2-7,TGTGCCATCAGTGAGTCCACGGGCTCCTACGAGCAGTACTTC,CAISESTGSYEQYF
TRBD2,TRBV27,few,TRBJ2-1,TGTGCCAGCAGTCTTTTGCAGGCTAGCGGGAGAGAATCCTACAATGAGCAGTTCTTC,CASSLLQASGRESYNEQFF
TRBD2,TRBV4-1,-,TRBJ2-1,TGCGCCAGCAGCCAAGATCTTGCGGGAGGGACCTACAATGAGCAGTTCTTC,CASSQDLAGGTYNEQFF
-,TRBV21-1,-,TRBJ2-5,TGTGCCAGCAGCAAAGAAAGGGGCAGCGAAGAGACCCAGTACTTC,CASSKERGSEETQYF
-,TRBV21-1,-,TRBJ2-7,TGTGCCAGCAGCGGCAGATTCCCGGGACAAACCTACGAGCAGTACTTC,CASSGRFPGQTYEQYF
-,TRBV5-1,-,TRBJ2-3,TGCGCCAGCTCTCGGACCAACACAGATACGCAGTATTTT,CASSRTNTDTQYF
TRBD1,TRBV10-3,few,TRBJ1-3,TGTGCCATCAGTGCTATGGGACAGGGGACCCGCGGAGGAAACACCATATATTTT,CAISAMGQGTRGGNTIYF
-,TRBV4-2,few,TRBJ1-5,TGTGCCAGCAGCCAAGACGGGACAAGCAATCAGCCCCAGCATTTT,CASSQDGTSNQPQHF
-,TRBV5-4,few,TRBJ2-7,TGTGCCAGCAGCTTGACAGCTTCGGACGAGCAGTACTTC,CASSLTASDEQYF
-,TRBV7-9,few,TRBJ2-2,TGTGCCAGCAGCCTGGGGTACCCAAACACCGGGGAGCTGTTTTTT,CASSLGYPNTGELFF
-,TRBV7-2,-,TRBJ1-5,TGTGCCAGCAGCTTAGCAGTAGGGGATAGCAATCAGCCCCAGCATTTT,CASSLAVGDSNQPQHF
-,TRBV10-1,-,TRBJ2-4,TGCGCCAGCAGCTCGGGTGCCAAAAACATTCAGTACTTC,CASSSGAKNIQYF
TRBD2,TRBV5-1,-,TRBJ2-1,TGCGCCAGCAGCTTAGGTAGCGGGTACAATGAGCAGTTCTTC,CASSLGSGYNEQFF
-,TRBV28,few,TRBJ1-2,TGTGCCAGCCGACGGCATTCAAACTATGGCTACACCTTC,CASRRHSNYGYTF
-,TRBV29-1,-,TRBJ1-3,TGCAGCGTTGAAGTGGGGTCTGGAAACACCATATATTTT,CSVEVGSGNTIYF
TRBD1,TRBV5-1,few,TRBJ2-1,TGCGCCAGCAGCAGGACAGGGACCGAGGGCCAGTTCTTC,CASSRTGTEGQFF
-,TRBV2,few,TRBJ1-1,TGTGCCGGGAGGAACACTGAAGCTTTCTTT,CAGRNTEAFF
-,TRBV6-1,few,TRBJ2-5,TGTGCCAGCAGTGAAGCGCGAGAGACCCAGTACTTC,CASSEARETQYF
-,TRBV9,few,TRBJ2-2,TGTGCCAGCAGCTCAGACCACAGGACCGGGGAGCTGTTTTTT,CASSSDHRTGELFF
-,TRBV30,-,TRBJ1-3,TGTGCCTGGAGTGTAGGCAGGCCGAGCTCTGGAAACACCATATATTTT,CAWSVGRPSSGNTIYF
-,TRBV21-1,-,TRBJ2-3,TGTGCCAGCAGCAAAGTAGGGGAGAATAGCACAGATACGCAGTATTTT,CASSKVGENSTDTQYF
-,TRBV6-5,-,TRBJ2-5,TGTGCCAGCAGTTACCGAACAGGCCAAGAGACCCAGTACTTC,CASSYRTGQETQYF
-,TRBV7-9,-,TRBJ2-4,TGTGCCAGCAGCCCGCAGGGGGGCAAAAACATTCAGTACTTC,CASSPQGGKNIQYF
-,TRBV20-1,-,TRBJ2-7,TGCAGTGCTAGTTACCGCGGCGAGCAGTACTTC,CSASYRGEQYF
TRBD1,TRBV29-1,-,TRBJ2-7,TGCAGCGTGGGGGGACAGGGGTACGAGCAGTACTTC,CSVGGQGYEQYF
-,TRBV7-9,-,TRBJ1-2,TGTGCCAGCAGCTTCAGGATAGCTGGCAACTATGGCTACACCTTC,CASSFRIAGNYGYTF
-,TRBV5-6,few,TRBJ2-5,TGTGCCAGCAGCTTGCCCCCGCGCGGAGAGACCCAGTACTTC,CASSLPPRGETQYF
-,TRBV7-3,-,TRBJ2-1,TGTGCCAGCAGCCCGGGACAAGACAATGAGCAGTTCTTC,CASSPGQDNEQFF
-,TRBV19,-,TRBJ2-7,TGTGCCAGTAGCCCCCCCGAGGGCTTCGAGCAGTACTTC,CASSPPEGFEQYF
TRBD1,TRBV28,-,TRBJ2-4,TGTGCCAGCAGTTTCCCGGGGACAGCTCAAAACATTCAGTACTTC,CASSFPGTAQNIQYF
-,TRBV18,few,TRBJ1-2,TGTGCCAGCTCACCGGACATCCAAGAAAACTATGGCTACACCTTC,CASSPDIQENYGYTF
-,TRBV2,-,TRBJ1-1,TGTGCCAGCAGTGACGCAGGGACGAACACTGAAGCTTTCTTT,CASSDAGTNTEAFF
-,TRBV4-1,-,TRBJ1-4,TGCGCCAGCAGCCAAGGCCCCCTTGAAAAACTGTTTTTT,CASSQGPLEKLFF
-,TRBV11-2,-,TRBJ1-4,TGTGCCAGCAGCTTCGGCGGGCTTCAGGAAAAACTGTTTTTT,CASSFGGLQEKLFF
TRBD2,TRBV15,-,TRBJ2-5,TGTGCCACCAGCCCCAGGACTAGCGGGATGGGTGAGACCCAGTACTTC,CATSPRTSGMGETQYF